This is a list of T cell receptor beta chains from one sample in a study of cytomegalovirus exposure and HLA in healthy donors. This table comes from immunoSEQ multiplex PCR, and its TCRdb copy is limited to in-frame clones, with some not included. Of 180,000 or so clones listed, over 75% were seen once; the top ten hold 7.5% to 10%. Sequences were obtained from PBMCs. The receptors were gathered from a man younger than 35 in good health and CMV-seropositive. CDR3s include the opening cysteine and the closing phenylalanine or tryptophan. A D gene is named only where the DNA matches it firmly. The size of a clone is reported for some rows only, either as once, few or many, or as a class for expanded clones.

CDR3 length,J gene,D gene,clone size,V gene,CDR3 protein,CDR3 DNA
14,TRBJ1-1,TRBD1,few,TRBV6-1,CASSGTGTGAEAFF,TGTGCCAGCAGTGGGACAGGGACGGGGGCTGAAGCTTTCTTT
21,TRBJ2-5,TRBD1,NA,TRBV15,CATSWTRDRGPGLGSQETQYF,TGTGCCACCAGCTGGACCCGGGACAGGGGGCCAGGTTTAGGGAGTCAAGAGACCCAGTACTTC
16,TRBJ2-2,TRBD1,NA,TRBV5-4,CASSSRDRTNTGELFF,TGTGCCAGCAGCTCGCGGGACAGGACTAACACCGGGGAGCTGTTTTTT
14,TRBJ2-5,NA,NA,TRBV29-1,CSVEELLQQETQYF,TGCAGCGTTGAAGAGCTTTTGCAGCAAGAGACCCAGTACTTC
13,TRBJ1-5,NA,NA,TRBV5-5,CASSTADNQPQHF,TGTGCCAGCAGCACAGCAGACAATCAGCCCCAGCATTTT
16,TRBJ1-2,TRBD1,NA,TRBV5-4,CASSLAPGQGDYGYTF,TGTGCCAGCAGCTTGGCGCCGGGACAGGGCGACTATGGCTACACCTTC
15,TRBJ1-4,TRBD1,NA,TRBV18,CASSPNRGDNEKLFF,TGTGCCAGCTCACCCAACAGGGGGGATAATGAAAAACTGTTTTTT
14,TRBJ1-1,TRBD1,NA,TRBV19,CASSTGTGGTEAFF,TGTGCCAGTAGTACGGGGACAGGGGGAACTGAAGCTTTCTTT
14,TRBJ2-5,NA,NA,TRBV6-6,CASSQGRVQETQYF,TGTGCCAGCAGTCAGGGGAGAGTTCAGGAGACCCAGTACTTC
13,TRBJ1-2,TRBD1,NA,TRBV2,CASGRQGGFGYTF,TGTGCCAGCGGGCGACAGGGAGGCTTCGGCTACACCTTC
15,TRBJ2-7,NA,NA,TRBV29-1,CSAKGGLGNPYEQYF,TGCAGCGCCAAAGGAGGGTTGGGGAATCCCTACGAGCAGTACTTC
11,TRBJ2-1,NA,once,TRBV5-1,CASSLANEQFF,TGCGCCAGCAGCTTGGCTAATGAGCAGTTCTTC
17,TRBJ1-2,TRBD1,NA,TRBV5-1,CASSLVPGTGPVNGYTF,TGCGCCAGCAGTTTGGTTCCCGGGACAGGGCCAGTTAATGGCTACACCTTC
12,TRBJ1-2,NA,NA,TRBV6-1,CASSDPVYGYTF,TGTGCCAGCAGTGATCCTGTCTATGGCTACACCTTC
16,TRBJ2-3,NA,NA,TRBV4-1,CASSQASGASTDTQYF,TGTGCCAGCAGCCAAGCTTCTGGGGCTAGCACAGATACGCAGTATTTT
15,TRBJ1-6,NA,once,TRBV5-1,CASSLAGQGRAPLHF,TGCGCCAGCAGCTTGGCTGGTCAGGGGAGGGCACCCCTCCACTTT
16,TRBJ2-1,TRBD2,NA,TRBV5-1,CASSLLSGGRLNEQFF,TGCGCCAGCAGCTTGCTTAGCGGGGGGCGTTTGAATGAGCAGTTCTTC
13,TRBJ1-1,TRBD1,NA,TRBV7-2,CASTPNTGGKAFF,TGTGCCAGCACCCCTAACACAGGGGGCAAAGCTTTCTTT
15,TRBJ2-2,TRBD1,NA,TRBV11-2,CASSQGQGDTGELFF,TGTGCCAGCAGCCAGGGACAGGGTGACACCGGGGAGCTGTTTTTT
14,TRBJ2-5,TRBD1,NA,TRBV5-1,CASSPGQGRETQYF,TGCGCCAGCAGCCCAGGACAGGGGCGGGAGACCCAGTACTTC
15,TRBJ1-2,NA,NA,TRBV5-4,CASSLARDRDYGYTF,TGTGCCAGCAGCTTGGCGAGGGATAGGGACTATGGCTACACCTTC
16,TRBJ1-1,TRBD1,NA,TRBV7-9,CASSLRAGTGGTEAFF,TGTGCCAGCAGCTTACGCGCCGGGACAGGGGGCACTGAAGCTTTCTTT
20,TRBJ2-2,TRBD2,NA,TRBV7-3,CASSLRGVRAGGAHTGELFF,TGTGCCAGCAGCCTACGGGGGGTCAGGGCCGGGGGGGCCCACACCGGGGAGCTGTTTTTT
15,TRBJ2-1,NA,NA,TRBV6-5,CASSYSGSVRDEQFF,TGTGCCAGCAGTTACTCAGGCAGCGTGAGGGATGAGCAGTTCTTC
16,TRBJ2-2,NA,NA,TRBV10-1,CASSSRPGHPTGELFF,TGCGCCAGCAGTTCCCGCCCGGGACACCCCACCGGGGAGCTGTTTTTT
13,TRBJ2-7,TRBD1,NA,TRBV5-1,CASGTGWANEQYF,TGCGCCAGCGGGACAGGGTGGGCGAACGAGCAGTACTTC
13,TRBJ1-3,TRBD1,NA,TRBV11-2,CASSERTGTTQYF,TGTGCCAGCAGCGAGAGGACAGGGACTACCCAATATTTT
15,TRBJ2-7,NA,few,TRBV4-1,CASSQDGLASYEQYF,TGCGCCAGCAGCCAAGATGGTCTAGCGTCCTACGAGCAGTACTTC
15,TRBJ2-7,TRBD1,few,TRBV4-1,CASSREQGPSYEQYF,TGCGCCAGCAGCCGAGAACAGGGGCCTTCCTACGAGCAGTACTTC
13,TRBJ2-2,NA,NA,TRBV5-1,CASSSQGNGELFF,TGCGCCAGCAGCTCACAGGGTAACGGGGAGCTGTTTTTT
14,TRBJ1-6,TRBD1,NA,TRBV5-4,CASSRDRENSPLHF,TGTGCCAGCAGCCGGGACAGAGAGAATTCACCCCTCCACTTT
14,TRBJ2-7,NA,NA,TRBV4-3,CASSQDLPGDEQYF,TGCGCCAGCAGCCAAGATCTTCCGGGAGACGAGCAGTACTTC
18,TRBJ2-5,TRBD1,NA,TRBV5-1,CASSLVRARGSGLGTQYF,TGCGCCAGCAGCTTGGTCCGGGCCAGGGGGTCGGGATTAGGTACCCAGTACTTC
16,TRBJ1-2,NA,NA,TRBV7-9,CASSSGVSWTNYGYTF,TGTGCCAGCAGCTCAGGGGTTTCTTGGACCAACTATGGCTACACCTTC
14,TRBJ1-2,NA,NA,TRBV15,CATSRGQTNYGYTF,TGTGCCACCAGCAGAGGACAGACTAACTATGGCTACACCTTC
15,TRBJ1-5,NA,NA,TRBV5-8,CASSPDGTNNQPQHF,TGTGCCAGCAGCCCCGACGGGACTAACAATCAGCCCCAGCATTTT
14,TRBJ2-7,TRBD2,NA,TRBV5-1,CASSQMERGYEQYF,TGCGCCAGCAGCCAGATGGAGCGGGGCTACGAGCAGTACTTC
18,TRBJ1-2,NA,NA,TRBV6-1,CASSGRWQGLEANYGYTF,TGTGCCAGCAGTGGAAGATGGCAGGGCCTCGAAGCTAACTATGGCTACACCTTC
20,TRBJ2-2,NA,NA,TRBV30,CAWSAGKYSMEGLLTGELFF,TGTGCCTGGAGTGCAGGGAAATACAGCATGGAGGGACTGCTAACCGGGGAGCTGTTTTTT
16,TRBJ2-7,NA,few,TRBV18,CASSPLLSTSSYEQYF,TGTGCCAGCTCACCACTACTGTCAACGAGCTCCTACGAGCAGTACTTC
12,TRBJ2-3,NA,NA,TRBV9,CASSRGSDTQYF,TGTGCCAGCAGCAGAGGTTCTGATACGCAGTATTTT
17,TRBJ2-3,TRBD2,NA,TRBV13,CASSLAGLARSTDTQYF,TGTGCCAGCAGCTTAGCGGGACTAGCACGTAGCACAGATACGCAGTATTTT
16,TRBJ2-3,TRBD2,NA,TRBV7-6,CASSPLSGGSTDTQYF,TGTGCCAGCAGCCCCCTGAGCGGGGGGAGCACAGATACGCAGTATTTT
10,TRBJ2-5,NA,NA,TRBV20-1,CSARRETQYF,TGCAGTGCTAGGAGGGAGACCCAGTACTTC
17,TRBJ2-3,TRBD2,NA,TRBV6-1,CASSAELAGGLGDTQYF,TGTGCCAGCAGTGCCGAACTAGCGGGGGGGCTCGGAGATACGCAGTATTTT
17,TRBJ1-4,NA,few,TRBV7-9,CASSLGRGKTTNEKLFF,TGTGCCAGCAGCCTTGGGCGGGGGAAAACAACTAATGAAAAACTGTTTTTT
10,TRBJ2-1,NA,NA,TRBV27,CASRRVAQFF,TGTGCCAGCAGGCGAGTAGCGCAGTTCTTC
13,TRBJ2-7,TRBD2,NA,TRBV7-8,CASSNTSGYEQYF,TGTGCCAGCAGCAACACTAGCGGCTACGAGCAGTACTTC
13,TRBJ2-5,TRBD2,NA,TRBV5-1,CASSEGLQETQYF,TGCGCCAGCAGCGAGGGACTACAAGAGACCCAGTACTTC